This T cell receptor beta chain is from a study of cytomegalovirus exposure and HLA in healthy donors. PCR employed 60 Vbeta and 13 Jbeta primers. Sequencing used immunoSEQ multiplex PCR; TCRdb keeps in-frame clones, though not all of them. The sample records under 150,000 clones, 80% to 90% being singletons. With respect to this clone: Its specificity is not known.

The CDR3 extends over 15 amino acids. Germline-derived CDR1 and CDR2 are MNHEY and SMNVEV (reference sequence). The V segment lost 4 bases and the J segment 8 bases; nucleotides outside the gene matches: 9. Study-wide points: Later analysis suggested most CMV-associated TCR beta chains were HLA-restricted.

The sample consisted of PBMCs. This chain uses TRBV27 with TRBJ2-1, with 9 bases matching TRBD2. The receptor was isolated from a boy between 2 and 10 years old in good health and CMV-seronegative. The chain's CDR3 is CASSYTGTSIYEQFF. CDR3 nucleotides: TGTGCCAGCAGTTATACCGGGACTAGCATATATGAGCAGTTCTTC.